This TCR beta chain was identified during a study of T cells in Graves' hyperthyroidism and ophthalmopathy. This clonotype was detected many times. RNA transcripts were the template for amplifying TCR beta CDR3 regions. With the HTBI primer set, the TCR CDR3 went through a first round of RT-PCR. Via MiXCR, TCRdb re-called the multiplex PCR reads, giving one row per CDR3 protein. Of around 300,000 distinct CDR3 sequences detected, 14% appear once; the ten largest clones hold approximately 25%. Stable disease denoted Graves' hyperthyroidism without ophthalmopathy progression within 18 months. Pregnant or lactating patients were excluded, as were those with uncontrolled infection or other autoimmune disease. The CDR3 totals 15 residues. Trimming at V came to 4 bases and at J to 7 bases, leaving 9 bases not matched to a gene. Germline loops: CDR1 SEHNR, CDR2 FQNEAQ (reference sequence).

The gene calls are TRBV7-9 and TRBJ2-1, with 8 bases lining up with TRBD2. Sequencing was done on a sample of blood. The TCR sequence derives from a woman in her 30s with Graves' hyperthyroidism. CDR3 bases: TGTGCCAGCAGCTCAACCGGGACTAGAAGGAATGAGCAGTTCTTC. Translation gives CASSSTGTRRNEQFF.